This entry is about one T cell receptor beta chain. Its antigen remains unidentified. This sample stems from a study of vaccination and CD4 T cells after COVID-19. Study in general: Cultures acting as controls obtained a CEFX pool, an HIV-1 Nef pool, or no peptide.

The treatment denotes: approximately nine-day PBMC culture with coronavirus spike peptide pools or control peptides (ViraFEST assay). Peptide-pool expansion of antigen-specific T cells preceded TCR sequencing in ViraFEST. The CDR3 is made up of 17 amino acids. Trimming stripped 3 bases from V and 2 bases from J, with 18 bases between. Germline CDR1 is SGHTA and CDR2 is FQGNSA. The assay that was used to sequence DNA from cultured CD4+ T cells was the Oncomine TCR Beta short-read assay. TCRdb called the PCR reads again in MiXCR, with one record for every CDR3 protein. The data contain approximately 12,000 distinct CDR3 sequences, more than 45% of them singletons.

The TCR was taken from a human donor who had recovered from COVID-19. The sequencing input was CD4+ T cells from blood, cultured in vitro. This chain connects TRBV7-2 to TRBJ2-3; D might be TRBD1 or TRBD2, each matching 6 bases. The CDR3, as DNA: TGTGCCAGCAGCTTCGGAGGGGGGAGAATAAACACAGATACGCAGTATTTT. It yields the protein CASSFGGGRINTDTQYF. The full variable domain, in which reference TRBV7-2 and TRBJ2-3 provide the parts outside the CDR3, is GAGVSQSPSNKVTEKGKDVELRCDPISGHTALYWYRQSLGQGLEFLIYFQGNSAPDKSGLPSDRFSAERTGGSVSTLTIQRTQQEDSAVYLCASSFGGGRINTDTQYFGPGTRLTVL.